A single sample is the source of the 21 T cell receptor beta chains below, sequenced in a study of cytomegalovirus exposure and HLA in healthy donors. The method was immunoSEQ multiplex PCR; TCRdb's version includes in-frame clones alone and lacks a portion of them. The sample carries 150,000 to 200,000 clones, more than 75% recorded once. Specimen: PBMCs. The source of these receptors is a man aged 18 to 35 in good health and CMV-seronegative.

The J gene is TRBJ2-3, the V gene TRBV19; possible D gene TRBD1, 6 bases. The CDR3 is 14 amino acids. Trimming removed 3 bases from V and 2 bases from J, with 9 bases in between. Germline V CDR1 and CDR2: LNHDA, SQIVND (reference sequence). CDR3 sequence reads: CASSMGALTDTQYF. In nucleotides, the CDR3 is TGTGCCAGTAGTATGGGGGCCCTCACAGATACGCAGTATTTT.

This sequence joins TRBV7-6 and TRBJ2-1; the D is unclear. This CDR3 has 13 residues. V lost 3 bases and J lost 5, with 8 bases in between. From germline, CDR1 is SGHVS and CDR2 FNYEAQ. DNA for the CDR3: TGTGCCAGCAGCTTCGGAGTGAACAATGAGCAGTTCTTC. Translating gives CASSFGVNNEQFF.

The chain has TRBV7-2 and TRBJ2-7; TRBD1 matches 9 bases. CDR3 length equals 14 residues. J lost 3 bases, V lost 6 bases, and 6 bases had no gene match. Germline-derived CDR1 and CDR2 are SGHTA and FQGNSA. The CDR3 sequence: CASRTGTGYYEQYF. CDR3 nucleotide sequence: TGTGCCAGCAGAACCGGGACAGGGTACTACGAGCAGTACTTC.

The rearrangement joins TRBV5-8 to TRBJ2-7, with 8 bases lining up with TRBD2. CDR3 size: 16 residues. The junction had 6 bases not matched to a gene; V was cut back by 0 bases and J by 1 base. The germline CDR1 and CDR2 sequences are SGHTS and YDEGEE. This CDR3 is CASSLVGREESYEQYF. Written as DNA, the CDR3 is TGTGCCAGCAGCTTGGTAGGGCGGGAGGAGTCCTACGAGCAGTACTTC.

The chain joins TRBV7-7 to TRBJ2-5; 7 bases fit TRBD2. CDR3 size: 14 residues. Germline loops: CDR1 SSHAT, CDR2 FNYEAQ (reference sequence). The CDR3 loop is CASSVGGTQETQYF. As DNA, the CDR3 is TGTGCTAGCTCGGTCGGGGGGACCCAAGAGACCCAGTACTTC.

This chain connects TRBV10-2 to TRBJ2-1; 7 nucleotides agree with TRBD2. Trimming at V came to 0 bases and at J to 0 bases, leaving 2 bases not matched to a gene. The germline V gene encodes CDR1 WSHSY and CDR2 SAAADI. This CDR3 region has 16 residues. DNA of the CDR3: TGCGCCAGCAGTGAGTCCGGGGGGAGCTCCTACAATGAGCAGTTCTTC. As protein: CASSESGGSSYNEQFF.

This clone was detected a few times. The CDR3 nucleotides are TGCGCCAGCAGCTTGGGACAGACGAACACCGGGGAGCTGTTTTTT. Its translation is CASSLGQTNTGELFF. This chain joins TRBV5-1 and TRBJ2-2, with D possibly matching TRBD1 (5 bases). The CDR3 is made up of 15 amino acids. Trimming pared 0 bases from V and 0 bases from J, leaving 6 bases between. Germline lookup yields CDR1 SGHRS and CDR2 YFSETQ.

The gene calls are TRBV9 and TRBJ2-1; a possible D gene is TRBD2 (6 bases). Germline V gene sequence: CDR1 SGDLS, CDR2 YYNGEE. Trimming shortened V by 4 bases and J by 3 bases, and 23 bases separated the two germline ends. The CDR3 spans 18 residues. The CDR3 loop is CASSPSPGTGKNYNEQFF. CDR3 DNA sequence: TGTGCCAGCAGCCCCAGTCCCGGGACTGGAAAGAACTACAATGAGCAGTTCTTC. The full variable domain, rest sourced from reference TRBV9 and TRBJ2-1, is DSGVTQTPKHLITATGQRVTLRCSPRSGDLSVYWYQQSLDQGLQFLIQYYNGEERAKGNILERFSAQQFPDLHSELNLSSLELGDSALYFCASSPSPGTGKNYNEQFFGPGTRLTVL.

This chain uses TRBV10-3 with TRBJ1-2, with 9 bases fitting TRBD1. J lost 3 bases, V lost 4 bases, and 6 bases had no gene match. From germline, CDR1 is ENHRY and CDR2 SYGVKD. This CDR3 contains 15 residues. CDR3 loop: CAISGVTGGDYGYTF. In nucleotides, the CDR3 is TGTGCCATCAGTGGGGTGACAGGGGGGGACTATGGCTACACCTTC.

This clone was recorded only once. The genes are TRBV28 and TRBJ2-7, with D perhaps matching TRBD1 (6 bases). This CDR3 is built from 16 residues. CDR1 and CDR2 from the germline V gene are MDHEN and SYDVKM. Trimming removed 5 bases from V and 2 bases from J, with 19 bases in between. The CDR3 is CASSPSSRGNPYEQYF. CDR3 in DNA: TGTGCCAGCAGTCCCTCCTCGAGGGGGAATCCCTACGAGCAGTACTTC. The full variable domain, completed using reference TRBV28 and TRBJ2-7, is DVKVTQSSRYLVKRTGEKVFLECVQDMDHENMFWYRQDPGLGLRLIYFSYDVKMKEKGDIPEGYSVSREKKERFSLILESASTNQTSMYLCASSPSSRGNPYEQYFGPGTRLTVT.

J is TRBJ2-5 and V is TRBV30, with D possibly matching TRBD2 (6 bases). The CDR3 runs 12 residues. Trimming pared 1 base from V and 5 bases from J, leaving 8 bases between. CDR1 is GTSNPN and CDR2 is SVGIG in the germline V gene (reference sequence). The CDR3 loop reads CAWSGGDETQYF. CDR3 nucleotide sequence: TGTGCCTGGAGTGGGGGGGATGAGACCCAGTACTTC.

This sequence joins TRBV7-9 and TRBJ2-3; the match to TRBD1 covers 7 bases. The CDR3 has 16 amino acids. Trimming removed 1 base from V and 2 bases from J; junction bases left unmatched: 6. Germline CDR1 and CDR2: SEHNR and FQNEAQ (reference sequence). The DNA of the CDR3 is TGTGCCAGCAGCTTAGTAAGGGACAGCTTCACAGATACGCAGTATTTT. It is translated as CASSLVRDSFTDTQYF. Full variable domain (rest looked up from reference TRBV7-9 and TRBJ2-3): DTGVSQNPRHKITKRGQNVTFRCDPISEHNRLYWYRQTLGQGPEFLTYFQNEAQLEKSRLLSDRFSAERPKGSFSTLEIQRTEQGDSAMYLCASSLVRDSFTDTQYFGPGTRLTVL.

The DNA for the CDR3 is TGTGCCAGCATCAGGGGAGACAGGGGCACTGAAGCTTTCTTT. This sequence encodes CASIRGDRGTEAFF. The rearrangement uses TRBV2 and TRBJ1-1, with 8 bases that match TRBD1. Trimming cost V 7 bases and J 4 bases; bases outside gene matches: 8. The CDR3 contains 14 residues. Germline-derived CDR1 and CDR2 are SNHLY and FYNNEI.

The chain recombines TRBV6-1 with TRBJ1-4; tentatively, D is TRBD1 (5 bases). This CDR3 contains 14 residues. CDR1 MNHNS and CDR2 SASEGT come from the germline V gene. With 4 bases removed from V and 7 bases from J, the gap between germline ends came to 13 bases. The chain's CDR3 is CASSGARVGEKLFF. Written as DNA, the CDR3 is TGTGCCAGCAGTGGCGCCAGGGTGGGTGAAAAACTGTTTTTT.

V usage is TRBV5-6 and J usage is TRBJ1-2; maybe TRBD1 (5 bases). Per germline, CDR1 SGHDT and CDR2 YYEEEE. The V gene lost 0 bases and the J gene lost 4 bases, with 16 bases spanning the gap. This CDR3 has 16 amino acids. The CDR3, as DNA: TGTGCCAGCAGCTTGGGGGCCGTCGGGGGAGTCTATGGCTACACCTTC. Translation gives CASSLGAVGGVYGYTF.

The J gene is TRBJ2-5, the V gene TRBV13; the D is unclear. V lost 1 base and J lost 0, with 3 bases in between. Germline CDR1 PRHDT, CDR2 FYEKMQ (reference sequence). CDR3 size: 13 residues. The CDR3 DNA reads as TGTGCCAGCAGCTTAGCCAACCAAGAGACCCAGTACTTC. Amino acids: CASSLANQETQYF.

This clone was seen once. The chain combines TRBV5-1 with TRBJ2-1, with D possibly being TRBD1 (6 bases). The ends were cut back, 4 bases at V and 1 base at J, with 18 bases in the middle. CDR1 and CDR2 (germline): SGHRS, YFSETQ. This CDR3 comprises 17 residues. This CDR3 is CASSPSPRGRSYNEQFF. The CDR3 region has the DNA TGCGCCAGCAGCCCCTCCCCCAGGGGTAGGTCCTACAATGAGCAGTTCTTC.

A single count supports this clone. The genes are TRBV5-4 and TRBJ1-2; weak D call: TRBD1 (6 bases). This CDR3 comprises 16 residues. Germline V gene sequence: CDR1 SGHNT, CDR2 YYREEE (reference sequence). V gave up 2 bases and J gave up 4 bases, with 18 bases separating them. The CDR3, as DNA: TGTGCCAGCAGCTTATTGATGGGGGCGCAGGTCTATGGCTACACCTTC. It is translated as CASSLLMGAQVYGYTF.

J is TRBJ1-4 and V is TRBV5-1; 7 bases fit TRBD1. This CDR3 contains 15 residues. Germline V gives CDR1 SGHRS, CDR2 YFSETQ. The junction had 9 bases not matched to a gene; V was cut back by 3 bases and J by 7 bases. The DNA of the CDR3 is TGCGCCAGCAGCTATGCTGGGACAGCGGTTGAAAAACTGTTTTTT. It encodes CASSYAGTAVEKLFF.

The CDR3 loop is CASSLGQNNQPQHF. CDR3 in DNA: TGTGCCAGCAGTTTGGGACAGAACAATCAGCCCCAGCATTTT. The chain joins TRBV27 to TRBJ1-5, with TRBD1 matching 7 bases. This CDR3 comprises 14 residues. The trim removed 3 bases at V and 3 bases at J, leaving 2 bases unmatched. In germline, CDR1 is MNHEY, CDR2 SMNVEV (reference sequence).

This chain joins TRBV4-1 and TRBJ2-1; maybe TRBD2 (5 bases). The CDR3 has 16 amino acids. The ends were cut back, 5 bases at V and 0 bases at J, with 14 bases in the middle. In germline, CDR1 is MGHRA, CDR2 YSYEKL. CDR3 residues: CASSLRVENSYNEQFF. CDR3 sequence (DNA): TGCGCCAGCAGCTTGCGGGTAGAGAACTCCTACAATGAGCAGTTCTTC.